This T cell receptor (beta chain) is drawn from a study of T cell repertoires in cytomegalovirus infection. Study at large: Matching HLA type and CMV infection were both indicated by public TCR beta signatures.

About this clonotype itself: Its target is not known.

MiXCR, applied by TCRdb to the reads, yields one record per CDR3 protein. The table shows around 350,000 distinct CDR3 sequences, with roughly 18% occurring only once. This CDR3 spans 18 amino acids. Trimming pared 4 bases from V and 0 bases from J, leaving 19 bases between. Germline CDR1 and CDR2: LNHDA and SQIVND (reference sequence). The study, taken as a whole, reports: The ex vivo response was dominated by HLA-C-restricted CMV-specific TCR beta clonotypes. The cumulative frequency of public TCR beta families identified carriers of CMV plus the relevant HLA.

Sequenced: PBMCs. V and J are TRBV19 and TRBJ1-3; D gene unclear. This TCR derives from a human donor in good health (CMV status not recorded). Some clones in this sample may be carry-over from other donors' samples. This CDR3 is CASSKRPGAVRSGNTIYF. CDR3 bases: TGTGCCAGTAGTAAGCGGCCGGGAGCCGTTCGCTCTGGAAACACCATATATTTT.